This T cell receptor (beta chain) was recorded in a study of cytomegalovirus exposure and HLA in healthy donors. General study findings and limits: In a later analysis, HLA-associated beta chains showed higher expansion and lower generation probabilities than comparable chains.

PCR amplification relied on 60 Vbeta primers (plus 13 Jbeta primers). In the source study's methods: In a later analysis, some 10 million of about 80 million unique beta chains occurred in at least two donors. Produced via immunoSEQ multiplex PCR; TCRdb's table is partial and in-frame only. V and J calls and clone size are those listed in that table; D and trimming were worked out from the DNA. The sample holds approximately 110,000 clones. Regarding this clone: Its antigen is unknown.

Germline-derived CDR1 and CDR2 are SGHVS and FNYEAQ. The CDR3 is 12 amino acids. Trimming took 4 bases from V and 6 from J, leaving 9 bases between them. The chain employs TRBV7-6 and TRBJ1-1; possibly TRBD1 for D (5 bases). The clonotype was recovered from a man younger than 30 in good health and CMV-seronegative. The sequenced sample was PBMCs. The chain's CDR3 is CASSSQEAEAFF. The CDR3 region has the DNA TGTGCCAGCAGCTCACAGGAAGCTGAAGCTTTCTTT. Supplemented by reference TRBV7-6 and TRBJ1-1, the full variable domain reads GAGVSQSPRYKVTKRGQDVALRCDPISGHVSLYWYRQALGQGPEFLTYFNYEAQQDKSGLPNDRFSAERPEGSISTLTIQRTEQRDSAMYRCASSSQEAEAFFGQGTRLTVV.